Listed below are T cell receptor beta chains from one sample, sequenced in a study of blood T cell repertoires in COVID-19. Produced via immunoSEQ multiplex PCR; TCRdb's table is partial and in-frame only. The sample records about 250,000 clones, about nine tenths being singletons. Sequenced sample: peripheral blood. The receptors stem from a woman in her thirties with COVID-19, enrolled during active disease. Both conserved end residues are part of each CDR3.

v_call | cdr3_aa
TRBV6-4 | CASSVDSQETQYF
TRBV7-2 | CASSLVRDYQPQHF
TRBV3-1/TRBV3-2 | CASSPGTSGSYNEQFF
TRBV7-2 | CASSLGRGANEKLFF
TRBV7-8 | CASSSLGASSYGYTF
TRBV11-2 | CASSLGSSWQTSTDTQYF
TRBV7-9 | CASSPGVVGAETEAFF
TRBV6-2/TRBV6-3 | CASSYRTSGTDTQYF
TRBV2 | CASSEPVSYEQYF
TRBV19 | CASSPRVSRPQPQHF
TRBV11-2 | CASSVQETQYF
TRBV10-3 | CAISPLRELFF
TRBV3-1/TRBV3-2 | CASSHLGLAGGPDGELFF
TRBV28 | CASSLATGAPNQPQHF
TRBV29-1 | CSVDRGSSYNEQFF
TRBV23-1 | CASSQLDRTGHSNQPQHF
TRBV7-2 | CASSLPPVNTEAFF
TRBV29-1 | CSVEEMEAARGSTQYF
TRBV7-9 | CASSLGEYNEQFF
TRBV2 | CASRSGYNEQFF
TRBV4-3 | CASSQTWTGMNGYTF
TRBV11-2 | CASSYRGSIGETQYF
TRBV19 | CASSVGTGAGGELFF
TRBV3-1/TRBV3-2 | CASSQATTGFRYGYTF
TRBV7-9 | CASSLQGTGVLREQFF
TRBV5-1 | CASSLDLGTGSGANVLTF
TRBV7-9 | CASTAPGGNQETQYF
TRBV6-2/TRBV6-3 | CASSYRGPETQHF
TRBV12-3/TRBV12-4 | CASSLASGTFHF
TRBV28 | CASSSPRGRNTEAFF
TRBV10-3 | CATKQGLYEQYF
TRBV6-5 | CASRDRGATNEKLFF
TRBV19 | CASSSGAGELFF
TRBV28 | CASSPGDSGDSYEQYF
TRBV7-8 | CASSLSGEGGELFF
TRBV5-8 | CASSLHLGGRTDTQYF
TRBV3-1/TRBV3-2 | CASSLDGYREQFF
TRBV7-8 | CASSPRTGNSNQPQHF
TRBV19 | CASQAGASYNSPLHF
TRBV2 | CASSEAPGSDYGYTF
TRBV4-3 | CASRQQWAGGFSNEQFF
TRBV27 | CASSLLSGNQPQHF
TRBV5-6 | CASSLALGVSGELFF
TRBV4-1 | CASSQDRSTSHNYGYTF
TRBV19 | CASSPPGTVNGYTF